The source of this T cell receptor beta chain is a study of beta chain features in type 1 diabetes. Since all of the isolated RNA was reverse transcribed, expressed TCRB transcripts were what got sequenced. Libraries were prepared by immunoSEQ multiplex PCR; TCRdb keeps only in-frame clonotypes and omits some of them. The sample has roughly 500,000 clones; roughly an eighth are singletons. Germline V gives CDR1 SQVTM, CDR2 ANQGSEA. The CDR3 covers 16 residues. V was clipped by 5 bases and J by 4 bases; unmatched bases: 12. This clone was detected a few times. The chain has TRBV29-1 and TRBJ1-1; 11 bases map to TRBD1. The clonotype comes from a woman aged 18-30 years in good health. The sequencing input was naive CD4+ T cells from blood. DNA for the CDR3: TGCAGCGTTCCACCACCGGACAGGGGGCACGTCACTGAAGCTTTCTTT. It codes for CSVPPPDRGHVTEAFF.